This note documents a single TCR beta chain sequence. No antigen is known for it. The record originates from a study of cytomegalovirus exposure and HLA in healthy donors. Study-level results: Accurate prediction of most subjects' HLA-A and HLA-B alleles from TCR beta sequences was reported. Researchers counted 180 or so TCR beta chains as cytomegalovirus-associated. In a later analysis, TCR beta V- and J-gene trimming showed a link to a missense DCLRE1C variant. It is likely that the observed cluster of highly shared sequence variants was a sequencing artifact.

The PCR made use of 60 Vbeta and 13 Jbeta primers. Produced via immunoSEQ multiplex PCR; TCRdb's table is partial and in-frame only. This sample has 120,000 or so clones, with 75% to 85% found just once. What was sequenced was PBMCs. The sequence was collected from a man aged 30 to 45 in good health and CMV-seronegative.

CDR3 region: CASSLAWSRDRFYGALYEQYF. The CDR3 region has the DNA TGTGCCAGCAGCTTAGCTTGGAGCCGGGACAGGTTTTATGGGGCTCTCTACGAGCAGTACTTC. The V gene is TRBV7-2, the J gene TRBJ2-7; 8 nucleotides match TRBD1. The V segment lost 0 bases and the J segment 3 bases; nucleotides outside the gene matches: 22. The germline V gene has CDR1 SGHTA and CDR2 FQGNSA. There are 21 residues in the CDR3.